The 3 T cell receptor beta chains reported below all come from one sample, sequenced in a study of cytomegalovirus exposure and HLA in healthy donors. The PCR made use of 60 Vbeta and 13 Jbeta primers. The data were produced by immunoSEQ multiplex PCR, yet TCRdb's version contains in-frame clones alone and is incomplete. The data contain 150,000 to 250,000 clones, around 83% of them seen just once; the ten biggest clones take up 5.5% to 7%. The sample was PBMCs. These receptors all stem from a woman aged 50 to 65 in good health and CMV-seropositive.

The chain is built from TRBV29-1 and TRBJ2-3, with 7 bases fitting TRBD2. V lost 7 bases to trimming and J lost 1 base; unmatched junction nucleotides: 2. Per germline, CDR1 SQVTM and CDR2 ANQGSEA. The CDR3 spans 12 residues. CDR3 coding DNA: TGCAGCGGACTAGCAGGCACAGATACGCAGTATTTT. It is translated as CSGLAGTDTQYF.

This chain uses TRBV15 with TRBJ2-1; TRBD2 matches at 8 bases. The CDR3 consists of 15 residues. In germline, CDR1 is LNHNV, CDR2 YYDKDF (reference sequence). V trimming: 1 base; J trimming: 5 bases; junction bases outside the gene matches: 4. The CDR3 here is CATSRGGRNDNEQFF. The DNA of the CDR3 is TGTGCCACCAGCAGAGGCGGGAGGAATGACAATGAGCAGTTCTTC.

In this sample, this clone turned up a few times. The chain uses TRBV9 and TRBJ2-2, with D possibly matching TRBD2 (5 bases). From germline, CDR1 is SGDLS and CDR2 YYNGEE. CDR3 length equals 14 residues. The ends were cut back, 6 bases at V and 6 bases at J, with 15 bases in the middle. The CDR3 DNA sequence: TGTGCCAGCACCGGCGGGTACGCATCCGGGGAGCTGTTTTTT. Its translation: CASTGGYASGELFF.